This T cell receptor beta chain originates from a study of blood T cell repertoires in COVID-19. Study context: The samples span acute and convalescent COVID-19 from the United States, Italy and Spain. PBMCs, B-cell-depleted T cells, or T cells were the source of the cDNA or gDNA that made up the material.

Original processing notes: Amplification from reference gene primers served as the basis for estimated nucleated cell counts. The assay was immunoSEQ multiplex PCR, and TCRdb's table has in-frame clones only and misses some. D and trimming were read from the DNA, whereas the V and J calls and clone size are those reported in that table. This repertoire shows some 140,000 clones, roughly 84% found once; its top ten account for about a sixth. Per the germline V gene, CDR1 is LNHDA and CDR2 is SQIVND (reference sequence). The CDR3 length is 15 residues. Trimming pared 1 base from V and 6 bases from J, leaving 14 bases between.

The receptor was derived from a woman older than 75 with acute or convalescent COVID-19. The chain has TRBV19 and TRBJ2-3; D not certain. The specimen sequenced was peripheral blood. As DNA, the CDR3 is TGTGCCAGTAGTATAGGCGCCCTCGCAGCGGATACGCAGTATTTT. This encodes CASSIGALAADTQYF.